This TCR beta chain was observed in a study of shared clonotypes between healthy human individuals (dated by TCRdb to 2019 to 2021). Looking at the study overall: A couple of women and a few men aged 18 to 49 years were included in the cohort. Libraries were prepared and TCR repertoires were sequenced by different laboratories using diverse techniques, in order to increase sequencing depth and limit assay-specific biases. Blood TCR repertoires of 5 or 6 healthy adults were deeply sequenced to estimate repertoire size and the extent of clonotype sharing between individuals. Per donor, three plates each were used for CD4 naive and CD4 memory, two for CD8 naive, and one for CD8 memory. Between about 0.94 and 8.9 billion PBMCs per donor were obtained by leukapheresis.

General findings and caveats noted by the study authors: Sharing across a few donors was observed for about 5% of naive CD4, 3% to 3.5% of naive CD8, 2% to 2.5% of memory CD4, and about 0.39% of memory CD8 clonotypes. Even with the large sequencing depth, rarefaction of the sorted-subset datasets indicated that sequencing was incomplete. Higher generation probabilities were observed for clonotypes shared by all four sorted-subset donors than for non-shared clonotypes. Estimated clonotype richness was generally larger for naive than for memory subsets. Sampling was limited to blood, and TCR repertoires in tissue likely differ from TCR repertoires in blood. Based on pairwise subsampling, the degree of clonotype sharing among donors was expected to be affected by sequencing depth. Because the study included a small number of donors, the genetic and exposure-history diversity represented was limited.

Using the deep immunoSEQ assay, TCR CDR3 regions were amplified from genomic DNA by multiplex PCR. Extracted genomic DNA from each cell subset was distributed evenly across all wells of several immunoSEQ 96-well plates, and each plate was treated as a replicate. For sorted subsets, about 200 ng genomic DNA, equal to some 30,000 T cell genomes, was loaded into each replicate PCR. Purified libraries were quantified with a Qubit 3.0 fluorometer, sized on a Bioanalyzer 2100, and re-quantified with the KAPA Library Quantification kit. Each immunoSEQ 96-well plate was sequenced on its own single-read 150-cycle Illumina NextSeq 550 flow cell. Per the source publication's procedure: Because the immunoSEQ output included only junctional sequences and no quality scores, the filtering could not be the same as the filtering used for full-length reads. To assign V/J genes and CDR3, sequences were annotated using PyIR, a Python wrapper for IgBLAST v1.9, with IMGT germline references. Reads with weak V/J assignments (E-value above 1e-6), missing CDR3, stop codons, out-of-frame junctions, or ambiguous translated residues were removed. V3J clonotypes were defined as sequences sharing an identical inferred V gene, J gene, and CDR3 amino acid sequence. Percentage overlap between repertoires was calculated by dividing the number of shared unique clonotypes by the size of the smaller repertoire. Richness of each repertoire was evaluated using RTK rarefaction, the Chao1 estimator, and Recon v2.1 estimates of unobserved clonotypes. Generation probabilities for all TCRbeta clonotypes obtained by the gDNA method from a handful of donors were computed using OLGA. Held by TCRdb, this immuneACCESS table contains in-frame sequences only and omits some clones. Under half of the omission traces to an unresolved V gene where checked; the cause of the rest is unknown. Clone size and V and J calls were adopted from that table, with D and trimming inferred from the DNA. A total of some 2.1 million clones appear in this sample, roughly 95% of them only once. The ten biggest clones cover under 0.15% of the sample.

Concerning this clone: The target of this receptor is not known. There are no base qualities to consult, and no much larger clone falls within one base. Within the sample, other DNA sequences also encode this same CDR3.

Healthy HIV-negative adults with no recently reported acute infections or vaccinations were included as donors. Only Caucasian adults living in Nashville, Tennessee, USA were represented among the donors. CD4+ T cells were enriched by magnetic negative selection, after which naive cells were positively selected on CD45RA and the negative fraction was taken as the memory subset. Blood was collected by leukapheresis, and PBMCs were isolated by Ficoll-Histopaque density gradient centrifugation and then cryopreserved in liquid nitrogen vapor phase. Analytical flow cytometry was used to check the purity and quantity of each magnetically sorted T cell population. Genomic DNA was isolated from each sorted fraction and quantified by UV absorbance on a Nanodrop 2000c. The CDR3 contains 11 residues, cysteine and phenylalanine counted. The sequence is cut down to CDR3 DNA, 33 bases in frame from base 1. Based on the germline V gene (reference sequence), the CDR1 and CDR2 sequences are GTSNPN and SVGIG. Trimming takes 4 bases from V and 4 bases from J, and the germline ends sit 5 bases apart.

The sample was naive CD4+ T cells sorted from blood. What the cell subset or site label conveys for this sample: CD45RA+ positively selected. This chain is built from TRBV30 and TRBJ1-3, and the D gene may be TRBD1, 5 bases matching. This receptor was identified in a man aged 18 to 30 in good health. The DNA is TGTGCCTGGACAGGGGGAAACACCATATATTTT. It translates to CAWTGGNTIYF.